This TCR beta chain was captured in a study of T cells expressing NK-cell markers. This CDR3 spans 13 amino acids. Germline V gives CDR1 MNHNY, CDR2 SVGAGI (reference sequence). TCRdb reanalyzed the 5' RACE reads and collapses them to one entry per CDR3 protein, without DNA. This table lists 350,000 to 450,000 distinct CDR3 sequences. The sequencing input was blood T cells: a sorted CD56 or NKG2C T cell subset, CD4+ or CD8+ T cells, or bulk PBMC T cells (not recorded which). The chain employs TRBV6-6 and TRBJ1-4; TCRdb reports TRBD1, a call that lacks DNA to check it against. The sequence was obtained from a man aged 18 to 70 in good health. The CDR3 reads CASRSGTWQKLFF.